These 3 T cell receptor beta chains were all obtained from the same sample, sequenced in a study of T-cell reconstitution after alpha-beta-depleted transplantation in children. Unique molecular identifiers were incorporated when the TCRbeta library was constructed. One entry per CDR3 protein, called by TCRdb with MiXCR from the PCR reads. The sample shows around 200,000 distinct CDR3 sequences, roughly a sixth of them seen only once. The sequencing used PBMCs, mostly from graft donor cells, collected 360 days after TCRalphabeta/CD19-depleted stem cell transplant. These receptors came from a male patient under 10 years old who had a stem cell transplant for acute lymphoblastic leukemia, so the T cells may come from the graft donor.

This clonotype was counted many times. The chain couples TRBV12-3 or TRBV12-4 to TRBJ2-3; D not resolved. This CDR3 has 11 amino acids. V was clipped by 7 bases and J by 6 bases, with 8 bases between them. The CDR3 loop reads CASIRMDTQYF. The CDR3 nucleotides read TGTGCCAGCATCCGTATGGATACGCAGTATTTT.

The chain uses TRBV20-1 and TRBJ2-3, with 11 bases that match TRBD2. Germline CDR1 and CDR2: DFQATT and SNEGSKA (reference sequence). J gave up 2 bases and V 5 bases, and 3 bases lay outside the gene matches. The CDR3 runs 14 residues. The CDR3 reads CSAVAGGPTDTQYF. The CDR3 nucleotides read TGCAGTGCTGTAGCGGGAGGGCCCACAGATACGCAGTATTTT.

This clonotype was counted many times. The rearrangement joins TRBV4-3 to TRBJ1-1, with no clear D. CDR1 is LGHNA and CDR2 is YSLEER in the germline V gene. V lost 0 bases, J lost 8 bases, and 10 bases lay in between. The CDR3 consists of 13 residues. CDR3 sequence (DNA): TGCGCCAGCAGCCAAGATTGGGGAGGGGAAGCTTTCTTT. Translated: CASSQDWGGEAFF.